These T cell receptor beta chains were read from a single sample in a study of T cell repertoires in cytomegalovirus infection. TCRdb re-derived calls from the reads in MiXCR, one entry per CDR3 protein. Among 300,000 or so distinct CDR3 sequences, about a quarter were seen once, and the ten largest hold roughly 13%. Sequencing was done on a sample of PBMCs. The receptors come from a human donor in good health (CMV status not recorded). Some clones in this sample may be carry-over from other donors' samples. Both conserved end residues are part of each CDR3. The D gene is left open where the match is weak. Some rows mark clone size as missing; the rest say once, few, many or name a class of expanded clone.

>TRBV20-1|TRBD1|many
CSATPTGTGSTGANVLTF
>TRBV7-6|TRBD2|few
CASSPGLAGVGDTQYF
>TRBV5-1|-|many
CASSLGRAREQYF
>TRBV25-1|TRBD2|-
CASSGLGRRGEQYF
>TRBV7-9|TRBD1|many
CASSLRDRDEKLFF
>TRBV5-1|TRBD2|-
CASSLERGADTQYF
>TRBV7-9|TRBD2|many
CASSLPAGAQETQYF
>TRBV29-1|-|-
CSGDKGRASNTEAFF
>TRBV20-1|TRBD1|-
CSALNRGRGNTEAFF
>TRBV11-3|TRBD2|few
CASSFLGTSGTEQFF
>TRBV19|TRBD1|few
CASSTLLGVDRGRLYEQYF
>TRBV12-3/TRBV12-4|-|many
CASSFRLESNYGYTF
>TRBV7-8|TRBD2|many
CASRGWTSGGQETQYF
>TRBV7-9|-|many
CASSVGGYEQYF
>TRBV29-1|-|few
CSARPGGMGTDTQYF
>TRBV7-2|-|-
CASRPDAYGYTF
>TRBV7-8|-|many
CASSLGRRENTGELFF
>TRBV4-1|TRBD1|-
CASSQDPTGIWKPQHF
>TRBV13|-|-
CASSSQTAYEQYF
>TRBV14|TRBD1|-
CASSQKVTGGTEAFF
>TRBV3-1|-|-
CASSQDERGNQPQHF
>TRBV6-1|-|many
CASSERAPGEPQHF
>TRBV7-2|-|many
CASSAYTEAFF
>TRBV2|TRBD1|-
CASGQGAGTDTQYF
>TRBV6-1|TRBD1|-
CASSGPGQGAVEQYF
>TRBV28|-|few
CASRGSGRTNYGYTF
>TRBV7-2|-|few
CASSVRVSNEQFF
>TRBV7-8|-|many
CASSSDLRGQETQYF
>TRBV7-8|-|many
CASSKAGSYNEQFF
>TRBV7-2|-|-
CASSAGQSTTDTQYF
>TRBV7-7|-|-
CASSLAIGGEQYF
>TRBV6-4|TRBD2|few
CAKLAGGINEQFF
>TRBV6-1|-|many
CASSLGDGQTYNEQFF
>TRBV12-3/TRBV12-4|TRBD1|-
CASSASQGPLFF
>TRBV20-1|-|-
CSARDRSNYGYTF
>TRBV7-2|-|-
CASSLAFGEETQYF
>TRBV7-2|-|many
CASSLVWRPDTQYF
>TRBV29-1|TRBD1|-
CSVEWWDRGPETQYF
>TRBV7-2|TRBD2|-
CASSLMTSGGETQYF
>TRBV6-6|-|-
CASSYSNIPGQRADEQFF
>TRBV12-3/TRBV12-4|-|few
CASSLVAYSGTQYF
>TRBV7-3|-|many
CASSRGFYNEQFF
>TRBV12-3/TRBV12-4|TRBD1|-
CASTLDRDYGYTF
>TRBV6-5|-|few
CASSYTGFQPEKLFF
>TRBV18|-|-
CASSPTNRLNTEAFF
>TRBV5-1|-|-
CASSLGPGPYEQYF
>TRBV19|-|-
CASSDTETQYF
>TRBV18|-|-
CASSPTTGTWGTEAFF
>TRBV5-1|TRBD2|-
CASSWGGLAGNYEQYF
>TRBV6-6|-|few
CASTKGVSYEQYF
>TRBV20-1|TRBD2|-
CSIRWSGRADTDTQYF
>TRBV28|-|-
CASSLGRNHEQYF
>TRBV11-2|TRBD1|many
CASSSWDRGTGELFF
>TRBV7-8|-|many
CASSLSRLVRTGELFF
>TRBV28|TRBD2|many
CASSSRGSPEETQYF